This T cell receptor (beta chain) was profiled in a study of blood T cell repertoires in COVID-19. The overall study: T cells, B-cell-depleted T cells, or PBMCs supplied cDNA or gDNA.

V dropped 4 bases and J dropped 1; count of bases not matched to a gene: 8. Germline V CDR1 and CDR2: MNHNS, SASEGT. This CDR3 is built from 16 residues. In the original processing: Amplification of reference gene primers provided the estimated nucleated cell counts. TCRdb keeps only in-frame clones here, not all; method: immunoSEQ multiplex PCR. V, J and clone size were drawn from that table, and D and trimming were deduced from the DNA. Found here are just under 90,000 clones, around 88% of them singletons; the top ten hold approximately 0.5%. V usage is TRBV6-1 and J usage is TRBJ1-1; 8 nucleotides agree with TRBD1. This clonotype was obtained from a man aged 60 to 75 with acute or convalescent COVID-19. The sequenced sample consisted of peripheral blood. CDR3 nucleotides: TGTGCCAGCAGTGGTTATTTAGGGACAGGGAACACTGAAGCTTTCTTT. Protein product: CASSGYLGTGNTEAFF.